The clone carrying this T cell receptor beta chain was observed a handful of times. Its antigen is still unknown. V was cut by 4 bases and J by 4 bases, with 19 bases left in between. Germline V gives CDR1 MGHRA, CDR2 YSYEKL. The CDR3 is 16 residues long. The source of the sample is a study of graft-versus-host responses after intestinal transplantation. Study details: Each recipient received anti-thymocyte globulin induction, then tacrolimus and steroids for approximately 3 years. Findings and limits, study-wide: Recipient-marrow GvH clones were detected, some having first appeared in ileum or blood. In patients with graft-donor T cell macrochimerism, allograft graft-versus-host to host-versus-graft clonal ratios were high. Early HvG declines after transplant were associated with peak circulating GvH clone levels.

The protocol was immunoSEQ multiplex PCR, while the TCRdb copy is restricted to in-frame clones and leaves out a portion. The profile shows tens of thousands of clones, about 79% of them singletons. The sample here was unstimulated CD8+ T cells sorted from spleen or lymph node cells, taken before intestinal transplant. The source of this sequence is a human donor who received an intestinal transplant. The chain is built from TRBV4-1 and TRBJ1-1, with D possibly being TRBD1 (6 bases). CDR3 loop: CASSLMGRGVGTEAFF. CDR3 DNA sequence: TGCGCCAGCAGCCTGATGGGCAGGGGAGTTGGCACTGAAGCTTTCTTT.